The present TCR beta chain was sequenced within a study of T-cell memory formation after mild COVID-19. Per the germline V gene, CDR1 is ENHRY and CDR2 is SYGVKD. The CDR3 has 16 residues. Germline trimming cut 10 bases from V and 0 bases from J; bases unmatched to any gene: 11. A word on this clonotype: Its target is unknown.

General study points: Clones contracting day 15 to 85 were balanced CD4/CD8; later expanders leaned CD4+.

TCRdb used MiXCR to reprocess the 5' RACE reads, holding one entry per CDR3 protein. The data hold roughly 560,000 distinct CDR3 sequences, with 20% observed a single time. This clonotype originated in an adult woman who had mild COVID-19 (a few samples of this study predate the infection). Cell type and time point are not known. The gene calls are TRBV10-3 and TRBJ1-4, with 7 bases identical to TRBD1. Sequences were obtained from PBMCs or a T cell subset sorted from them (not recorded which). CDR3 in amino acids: CATGSGQLATNEKLFF. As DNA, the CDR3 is TGTGCCACAGGGTCGGGACAGCTTGCAACTAATGAAAAACTGTTTTTT.